The clone carrying this TCR beta chain was counted only a few times. Its antigen is unknown. The entry originates in a study of read filtering for tumor transcriptome and immune sequencing. Looking at the study overall: Mean patient age was roughly 66 years, range roughly 45 to 85; approximately 18 male, around 15 female. Transcriptome libraries were built from DNase-treated RNA. Notes on the study in general: Compared with RNA-seq, IR-seq gave much higher clonotype depth and reliability.

At the time of active disease, bone marrow was collected from every patient. V trimming: 0 bases; J trimming: 3 bases; junction bases outside the gene matches: 4. CDR1 is DFQATT and CDR2 is SNEGSKA in the germline V gene (reference sequence). The CDR3 totals 14 residues. From about 400 ng of RNA, a library with molecular barcoded alpha/delta and beta/gamma adaptors was made. TCRdb analysed the reads with MiXCR anew, one entry per CDR3 protein. The profile shows tens of thousands of distinct CDR3 sequences, nearly 20% of them singletons. V is TRBV20-1 and J is TRBJ2-7, with 8 bases identical to TRBD2. The source material was a population of CD138-negative cells sorted from bone marrow. This receptor was obtained from a donor at least 40 years old with multiple myeloma. The CDR3 is CSARDTTSGYEQYF. The CDR3 DNA reads TGCAGTGCTAGAGATACTACTAGCGGCTACGAGCAGTACTTC.